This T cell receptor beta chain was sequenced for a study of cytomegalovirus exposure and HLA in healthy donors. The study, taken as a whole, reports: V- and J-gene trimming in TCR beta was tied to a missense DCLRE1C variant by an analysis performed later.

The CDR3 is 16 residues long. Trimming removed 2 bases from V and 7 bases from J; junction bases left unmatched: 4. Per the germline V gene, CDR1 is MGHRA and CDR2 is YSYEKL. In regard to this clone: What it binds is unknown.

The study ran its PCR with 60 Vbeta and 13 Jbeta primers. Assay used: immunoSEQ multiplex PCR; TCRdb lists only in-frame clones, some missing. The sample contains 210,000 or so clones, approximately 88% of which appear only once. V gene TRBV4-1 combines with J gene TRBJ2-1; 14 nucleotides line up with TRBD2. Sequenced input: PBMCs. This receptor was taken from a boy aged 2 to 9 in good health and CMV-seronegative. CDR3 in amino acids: CASSQQGTSGGNEQFF. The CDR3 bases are TGCGCCAGCAGCCAACAAGGGACTAGCGGGGGTAATGAGCAGTTCTTC.